The rows below give T cell receptor beta chains drawn from one sample of a study of PD-1 blockade in classical Hodgkin lymphoma. Clones were read by immunoSEQ multiplex PCR, and TCRdb kept only the in-frame ones, dropping some. The table lists approximately 60,000 clones, roughly 88% of them singletons. The input for sequencing was peripheral blood mononuclear cells (PBMCs), taken at baseline. These receptors were taken from a human donor with classical Hodgkin lymphoma. The CDR3 runs from the conserved cysteine through the conserved F or W. The size entry is marked missing in some rows and otherwise reads once, few, many or a size class.

>.|TRBV4-3
CASSQMTGVAYGYTF
>.|TRBV7-2
CASSHTTNNSPLHF
>.|TRBV7-9
CASSLRDSDRSYEQYF
>.|TRBV7-2
CASSSGLAVQETQYF
>.|TRBV6-6
CASSRLAGVPYEQYF
>.|TRBV11-2
CASSPSLAGGTDTQYF
>.|TRBV27
CASSLFGQGRNQPQHF
>.|TRBV9
CASSVGGYQPQHF
>.|TRBV11-2
CASSLVGSGRNEQFF
>.|TRBV2
CASSEQGNNSPLHF
>.|TRBV7-9
CASSHPTAKNTGELFF
>.|TRBV7-3
CASSQGAEQFF
>.|TRBV5-6
CASSPVWRSYNEQFF
>few|TRBV15
CATTFLGGYNEQFF
>once|TRBV30
CAWKGTTNSYEQYF
>.|TRBV5-4
CASSTRTGPLIETQYF
>.|TRBV5-1
CASSLQGTEGEKLFF
>once|TRBV6-6
CASSAQGEGTDTQYF
>.|TRBV5-1
CASSLQGGLYGANVLTF
>few|TRBV7-7
CASSLGQGARTGELFF
>.|TRBV28
CASSYADTQYF
>.|TRBV28
CASSWGTPNYGYTF
>once|TRBV30
CAWDTGLPGELFF
>once|TRBV6-5
CASSYPRGGYTEAFF
>.|TRBV6-1
CASSEAQAGGSNEQFF
>.|TRBV6-1
CASSEGPVNTEAFF
>.|TRBV19
CASSIDLKPGQLATNEKLFF